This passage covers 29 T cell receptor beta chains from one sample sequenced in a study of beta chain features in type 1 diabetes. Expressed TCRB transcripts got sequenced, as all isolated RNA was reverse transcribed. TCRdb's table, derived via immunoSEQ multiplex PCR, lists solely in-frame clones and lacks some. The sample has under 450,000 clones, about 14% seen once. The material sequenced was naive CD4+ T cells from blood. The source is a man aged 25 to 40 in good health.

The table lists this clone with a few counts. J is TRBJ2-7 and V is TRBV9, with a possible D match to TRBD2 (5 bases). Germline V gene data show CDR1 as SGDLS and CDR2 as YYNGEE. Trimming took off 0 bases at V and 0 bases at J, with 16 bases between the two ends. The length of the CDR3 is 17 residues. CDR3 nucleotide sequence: TGTGCCAGCAGCGTAGCTCCAGTCCAAACTAGCTCCTACGAGCAGTACTTC. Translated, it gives CASSVAPVQTSSYEQYF.

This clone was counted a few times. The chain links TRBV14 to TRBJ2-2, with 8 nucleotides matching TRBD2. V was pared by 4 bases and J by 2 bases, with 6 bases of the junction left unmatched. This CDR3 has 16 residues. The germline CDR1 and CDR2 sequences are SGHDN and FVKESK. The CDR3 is CASSPLAGQNTGELFF. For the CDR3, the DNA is TGTGCCAGCAGCCCGCTAGCGGGCCAAAACACCGGGGAGCTGTTTTTT.

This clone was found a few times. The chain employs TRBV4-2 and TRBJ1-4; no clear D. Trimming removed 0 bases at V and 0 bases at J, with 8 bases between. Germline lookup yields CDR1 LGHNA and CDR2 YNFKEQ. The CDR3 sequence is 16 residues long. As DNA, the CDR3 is TGTGCCAGCAGCCAAGATATCGGCTCAACTAATGAAAAACTGTTTTTT. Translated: CASSQDIGSTNEKLFF.

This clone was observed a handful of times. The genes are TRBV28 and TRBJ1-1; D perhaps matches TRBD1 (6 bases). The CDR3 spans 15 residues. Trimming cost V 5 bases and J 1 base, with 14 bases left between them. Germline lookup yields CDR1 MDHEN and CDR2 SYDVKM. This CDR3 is CASSPTSGQNTEAFF. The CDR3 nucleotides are TGTGCCAGCAGTCCAACGTCGGGACAGAACACTGAAGCTTTCTTT.

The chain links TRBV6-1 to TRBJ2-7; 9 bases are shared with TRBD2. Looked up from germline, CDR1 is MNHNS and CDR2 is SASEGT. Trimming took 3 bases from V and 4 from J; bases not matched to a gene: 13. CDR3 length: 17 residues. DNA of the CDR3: TGTGCCAGCAGTGAGGGACTAGCCGCCGAACGATTGTACGAGCAGTACGTC. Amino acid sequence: CASSEGLAAERLYEQYV.

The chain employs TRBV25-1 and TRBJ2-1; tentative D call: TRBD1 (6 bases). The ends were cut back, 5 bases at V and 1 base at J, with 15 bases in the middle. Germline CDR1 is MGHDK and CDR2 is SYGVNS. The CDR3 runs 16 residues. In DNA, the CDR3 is TGTGCCAGCAGTTCGTTAACAGGGTGGTCCTACAATGAGCAGTTCTTC. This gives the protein CASSSLTGWSYNEQFF.

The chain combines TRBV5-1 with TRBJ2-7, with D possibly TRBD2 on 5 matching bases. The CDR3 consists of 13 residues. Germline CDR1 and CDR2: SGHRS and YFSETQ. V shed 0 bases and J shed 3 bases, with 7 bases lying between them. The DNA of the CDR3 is TGCGCCAGCAGCTTGGAACGGGACTACGAGCAGTACTTC. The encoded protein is CASSLERDYEQYF.

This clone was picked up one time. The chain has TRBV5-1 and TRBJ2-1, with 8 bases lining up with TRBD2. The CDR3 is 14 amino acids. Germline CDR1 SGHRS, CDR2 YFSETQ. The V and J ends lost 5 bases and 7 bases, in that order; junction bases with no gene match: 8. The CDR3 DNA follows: TGCGCCAGCAGATTAGCGGGACTAGGAAATGAGCAGTTCTTC. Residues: CASRLAGLGNEQFF.

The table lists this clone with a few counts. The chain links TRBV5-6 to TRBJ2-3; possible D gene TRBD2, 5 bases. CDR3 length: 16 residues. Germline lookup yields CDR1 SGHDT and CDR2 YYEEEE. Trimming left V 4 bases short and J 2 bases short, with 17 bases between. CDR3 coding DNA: TGTGCCAGCAGCCCACGTGGCGCCGGGGTCACAGATACGCAGTATTTT. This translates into CASSPRGAGVTDTQYF.

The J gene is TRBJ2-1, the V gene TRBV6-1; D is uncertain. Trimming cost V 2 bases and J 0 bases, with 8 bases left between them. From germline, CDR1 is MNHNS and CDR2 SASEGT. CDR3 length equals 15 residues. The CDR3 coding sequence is TGTGCCAGCAGTGAAACTGGAATCTCCTACAATGAGCAGTTCTTC. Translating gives CASSETGISYNEQFF.

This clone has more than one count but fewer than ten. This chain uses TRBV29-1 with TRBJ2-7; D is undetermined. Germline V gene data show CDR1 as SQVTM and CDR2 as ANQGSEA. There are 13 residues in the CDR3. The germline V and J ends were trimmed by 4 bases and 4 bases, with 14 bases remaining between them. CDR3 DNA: TGCAGCGTTGGGGCGGTTAAGTCGTACGAGCAGTACTTC. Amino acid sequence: CSVGAVKSYEQYF.

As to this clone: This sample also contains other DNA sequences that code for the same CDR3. The CDR3 region has the DNA TGTGCCAGCAGCGTTGGAGGGGCTGGGGCCAACGTCCTGACTTTC. This gives the protein CASSVGGAGANVLTF. The J gene is TRBJ2-6, the V gene TRBV9, with a tentative D call TRBD2 (6 bases). The germline V and J ends were trimmed by 2 bases and 2 bases, with 8 bases remaining between them. The CDR3 has 15 residues. Germline assignment: CDR1 SGDLS and CDR2 YYNGEE.

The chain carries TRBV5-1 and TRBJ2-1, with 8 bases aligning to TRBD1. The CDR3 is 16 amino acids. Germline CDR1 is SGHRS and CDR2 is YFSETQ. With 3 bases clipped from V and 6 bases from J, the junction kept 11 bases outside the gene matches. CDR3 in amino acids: CASSSGLTGVPNEQFF. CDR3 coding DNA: TGCGCCAGCAGCTCCGGTTTGACAGGGGTACCCAATGAGCAGTTCTTC.

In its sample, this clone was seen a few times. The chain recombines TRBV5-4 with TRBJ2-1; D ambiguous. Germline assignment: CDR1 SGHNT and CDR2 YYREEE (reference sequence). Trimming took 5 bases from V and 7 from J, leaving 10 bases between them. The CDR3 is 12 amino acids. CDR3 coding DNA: TGTGCCAGCAGTAGCACTACGAATGAGCAGTTCTTC. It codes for CASSSTTNEQFF.

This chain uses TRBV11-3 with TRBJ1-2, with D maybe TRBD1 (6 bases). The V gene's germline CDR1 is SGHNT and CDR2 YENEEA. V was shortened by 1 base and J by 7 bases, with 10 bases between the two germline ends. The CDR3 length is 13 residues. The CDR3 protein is CASSLGGGLGYTF. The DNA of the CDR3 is TGTGCCAGCAGCTTAGGAGGGGGTCTTGGCTACACCTTC.

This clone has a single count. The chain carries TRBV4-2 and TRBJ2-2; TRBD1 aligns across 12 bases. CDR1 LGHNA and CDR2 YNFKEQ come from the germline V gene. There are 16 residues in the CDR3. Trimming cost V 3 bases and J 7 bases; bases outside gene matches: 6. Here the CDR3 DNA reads TGTGCCAGCAGCCATACCGGGACAGGGGGCATCGGGGAGCTGTTTTTT. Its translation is CASSHTGTGGIGELFF.

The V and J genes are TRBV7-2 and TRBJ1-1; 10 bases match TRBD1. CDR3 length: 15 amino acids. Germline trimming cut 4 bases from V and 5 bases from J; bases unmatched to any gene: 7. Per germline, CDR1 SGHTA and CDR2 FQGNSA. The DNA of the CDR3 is TGTGCCAGCAGCTGGGGACAGGGGCTTCGTACTGAAGCTTTCTTT. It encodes CASSWGQGLRTEAFF. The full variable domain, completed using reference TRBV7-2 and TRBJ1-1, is GAGVSQSPSNKVTEKGKDVELRCDPISGHTALYWYRQSLGQGLEFLIYFQGNSAPDKSGLPSDRFSAERTGGSVSTLTIQRTQQEDSAVYLCASSWGQGLRTEAFFGQGTRLTVV.

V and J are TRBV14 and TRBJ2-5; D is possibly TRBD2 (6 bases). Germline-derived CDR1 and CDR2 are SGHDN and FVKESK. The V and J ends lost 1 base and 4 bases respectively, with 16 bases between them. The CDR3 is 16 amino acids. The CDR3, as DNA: TGTGCCAGCAGCCAAGGAACGGGGTCGGGAGCAGAGACCCAGTACTTC. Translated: CASSQGTGSGAETQYF.

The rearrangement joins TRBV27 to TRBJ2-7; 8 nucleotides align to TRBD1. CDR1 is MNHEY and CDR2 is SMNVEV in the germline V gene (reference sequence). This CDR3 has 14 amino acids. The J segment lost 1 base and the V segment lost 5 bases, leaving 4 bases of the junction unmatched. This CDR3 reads CASSAGQGSYEQYF. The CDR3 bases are TGTGCCAGCAGTGCTGGACAGGGTTCCTACGAGCAGTACTTC.

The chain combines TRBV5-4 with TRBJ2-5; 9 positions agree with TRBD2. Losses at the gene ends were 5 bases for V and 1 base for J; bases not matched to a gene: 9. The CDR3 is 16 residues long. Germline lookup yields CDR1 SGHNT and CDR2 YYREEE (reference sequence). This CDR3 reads CASRPASGRPQETQYF. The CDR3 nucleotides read TGTGCCAGCAGGCCGGCCAGCGGGAGGCCCCAAGAGACCCAGTACTTC.

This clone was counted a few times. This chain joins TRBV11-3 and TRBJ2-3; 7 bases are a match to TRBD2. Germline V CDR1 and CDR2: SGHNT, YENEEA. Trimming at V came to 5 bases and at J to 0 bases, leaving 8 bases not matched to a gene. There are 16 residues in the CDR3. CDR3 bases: TGTGCCAGCAGCGCGGGGGACTTCCAGAGCACAGATACGCAGTATTTT. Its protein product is CASSAGDFQSTDTQYF.

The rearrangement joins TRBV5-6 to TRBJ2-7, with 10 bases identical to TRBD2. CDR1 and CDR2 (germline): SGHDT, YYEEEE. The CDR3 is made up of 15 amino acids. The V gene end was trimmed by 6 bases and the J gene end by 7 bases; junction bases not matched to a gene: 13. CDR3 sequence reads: CASNSGLAETWEQYF. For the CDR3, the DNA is TGTGCCAGCAACTCCGGACTAGCGGAGACTTGGGAGCAGTACTTC.

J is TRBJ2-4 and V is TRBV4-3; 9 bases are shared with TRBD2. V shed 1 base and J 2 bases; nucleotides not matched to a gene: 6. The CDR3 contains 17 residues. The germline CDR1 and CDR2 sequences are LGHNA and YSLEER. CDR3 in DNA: TGCGCCAGCAGCCAAGGGGGACTAGCCTCGTCCAAAAACATTCAGTACTTC. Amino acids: CASSQGGLASSKNIQYF.

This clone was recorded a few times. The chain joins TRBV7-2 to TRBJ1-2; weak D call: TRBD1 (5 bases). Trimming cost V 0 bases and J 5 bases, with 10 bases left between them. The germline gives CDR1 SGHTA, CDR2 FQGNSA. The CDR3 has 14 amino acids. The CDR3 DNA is TGTGCCAGCAGCTTAGCCGGGACTGGATATGGCTACACCTTC. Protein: CASSLAGTGYGYTF.

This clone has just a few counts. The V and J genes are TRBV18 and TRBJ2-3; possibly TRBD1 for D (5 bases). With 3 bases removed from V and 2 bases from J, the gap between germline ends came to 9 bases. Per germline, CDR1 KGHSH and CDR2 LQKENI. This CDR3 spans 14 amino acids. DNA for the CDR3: TGTGCCAGCTCACCGAAGGGGTCCACAGATACGCAGTATTTT. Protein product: CASSPKGSTDTQYF.

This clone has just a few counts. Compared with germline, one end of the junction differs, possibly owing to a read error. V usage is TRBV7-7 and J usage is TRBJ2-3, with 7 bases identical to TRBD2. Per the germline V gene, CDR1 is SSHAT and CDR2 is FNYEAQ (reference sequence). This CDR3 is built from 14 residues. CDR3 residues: CASSLSGITDTQYF. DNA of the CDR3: TGTGCTAGCAGCTTAAGCGGGATCACAGATACGCAGTATTTT.

In DNA form, the CDR3 reads TGTGCCAGCAGCAGGGACCCGAACACCGGGGAGCTGTTTTTT. It encodes CASSRDPNTGELFF. The chain joins TRBV9 to TRBJ2-2, with D perhaps being TRBD1 or TRBD2 (5 bases each). Germline V gives CDR1 SGDLS, CDR2 YYNGEE. Trimming stripped 4 bases from V and 0 bases from J, with 7 bases between. The CDR3 is made up of 14 amino acids. Supplemented by reference TRBV9 and TRBJ2-2, the full variable domain reads DSGVTQTPKHLITATGQRVTLRCSPRSGDLSVYWYQQSLDQGLQFLIQYYNGEERAKGNILERFSAQQFPDLHSELNLSSLELGDSALYFCASSRDPNTGELFFGEGSRLTVL.

The CDR3 DNA reads as TGTGCCAGCAGCGTAGGTCAGGGGACCTCCTACAATGAGCAGTTCTTC. It is translated as CASSVGQGTSYNEQFF. The rearrangement links TRBV9 to TRBJ2-1, with D perhaps matching TRBD1 (6 bases). Germline V CDR1 and CDR2: SGDLS, YYNGEE. The CDR3 loop spans 16 amino acids. The ends were cut back, 0 bases at V and 0 bases at J, with 10 bases in the middle.

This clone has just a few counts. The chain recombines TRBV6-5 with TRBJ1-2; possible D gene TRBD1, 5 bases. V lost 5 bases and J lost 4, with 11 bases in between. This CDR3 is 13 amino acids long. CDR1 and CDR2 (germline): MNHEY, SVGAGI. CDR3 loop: CASSRQGVYGYTF. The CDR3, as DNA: TGTGCCAGCAGTCGCCAGGGTGTCTATGGCTACACCTTC.